The 18 T cell receptor beta chains below all came from one sample that was sequenced in a study of beta chain features in type 1 diabetes. The antigens these receptors bind are not known. Findings of the study overall: The study found moderately but significantly shorter TCRB CDR3s in all four CD4+ subsets of Type 1 diabetes patients.

Expressed TCRB transcripts were sequenced because the entire RNA isolate underwent reverse transcription. Measured with immunoSEQ multiplex PCR; TCRdb has only the in-frame clones, and not every one. The sample lists approximately 250,000 clones; approximately 16% were seen once. The sequencing sample was made of naive CD4+ T cells from blood. These receptors were obtained from a man aged 25-45 years with type 1 diabetes.

This clone has a handful of counts. The gene calls are TRBV30 and TRBJ1-1; D perhaps matches TRBD1 (5 bases). CDR1 and CDR2 from the germline V gene are GTSNPN and SVGIG (reference sequence). The length of the CDR3 is 13 residues. Trimming pared 0 bases from V and 4 bases from J, leaving 9 bases between. CDR3 sequence: CAWSVIGGTEAFF. CDR3 coding DNA: TGTGCCTGGAGTGTTATTGGGGGCACTGAAGCTTTCTTT.

V gene TRBV30 combines with J gene TRBJ1-1; TRBD1 aligns across 9 bases. The CDR3 length is 15 residues. In germline, CDR1 is GTSNPN, CDR2 SVGIG (reference sequence). The V gene end was trimmed by 0 bases and the J gene end by 4 bases; junction bases not matched to a gene: 6. The CDR3 DNA is TGTGCCTGGAGTGTACCGGGACAGGGATGCACTGAAGCTTTCTTT. The encoded protein is CAWSVPGQGCTEAFF.

V is TRBV7-9 and J is TRBJ2-1; 8 positions match TRBD2. The CDR3 extends over 17 amino acids. Losses at the gene ends were 4 bases for V and 8 bases for J; bases not matched to a gene: 16. CDR1 and CDR2 from the germline V gene are SEHNR and FQNEAQ (reference sequence). This CDR3 is CASSSPPGRGRGDEQFF. The CDR3 bases are TGTGCCAGCAGCTCCCCCCCCGGGAGGGGAAGAGGAGATGAGCAGTTCTTC.

The chain has TRBV4-1 and TRBJ2-3, with TRBD1 identical over 8 bases. Trimming took 4 bases from V and 2 from J; bases not matched to a gene: 2. CDR1 is MGHRA and CDR2 is YSYEKL in the germline V gene. The CDR3 loop spans 14 amino acids. The CDR3 loop reads CASSLGQATDTQYF. CDR3 nucleotides: TGCGCCAGCAGCCTGGGACAGGCCACAGATACGCAGTATTTT.

The chain is built from TRBV18 and TRBJ1-2, with 9 bases fitting TRBD1. This CDR3 spans 14 amino acids. Germline loops: CDR1 KGHSH, CDR2 LQKENI. J lost 4 bases, V lost 4 bases, and 4 bases had no gene match. CDR3 coding DNA: TGTGCCAGCTCACGGGACAGGGAGAGCTATGGCTACACCTTC. Residues: CASSRDRESYGYTF.

This clone was counted between two and nine times. This chain uses TRBV9 with TRBJ2-1; D might be TRBD2 (5 bases). The CDR3 has 19 residues. The V gene's germline CDR1 is SGDLS and CDR2 YYNGEE. Trimming removed 4 bases from V and 2 bases from J, with 25 bases in between. The CDR3 loop reads CASSPHPSAAVGTYNEQFF. CDR3 nucleotides: TGTGCCAGCAGCCCCCATCCTTCAGCGGCGGTGGGAACCTACAATGAGCAGTTCTTC. Looking up the rest from reference TRBV9 and TRBJ2-1 gives the full variable domain: DSGVTQTPKHLITATGQRVTLRCSPRSGDLSVYWYQQSLDQGLQFLIQYYNGEERAKGNILERFSAQQFPDLHSELNLSSLELGDSALYFCASSPHPSAAVGTYNEQFFGPGTRLTVL.

This chain connects TRBV27 to TRBJ2-3, with 7 bases matching TRBD2. Trimming removed 4 bases from V and 0 bases from J; junction bases left unmatched: 4. From germline, CDR1 is MNHEY and CDR2 SMNVEV (reference sequence). The CDR3 is 15 residues long. The CDR3 DNA is TGTGCCAGCAGTTCCCTAGCGGTTAGCACAGATACGCAGTATTTT. Translation: CASSSLAVSTDTQYF.

J is TRBJ2-1 and V is TRBV28, with TRBD2 matching over 7 bases. V was clipped by 8 bases and J by 0 bases; unmatched bases: 1. The CDR3 length is 13 residues. CDR1 is MDHEN, CDR2 SYDVKM, per germline. CDR3 protein: CASRTSSYNEQFF. CDR3 in DNA: TGTGCCAGCCGGACTAGCTCCTACAATGAGCAGTTCTTC.

The genes are TRBV6-5 and TRBJ2-5, with 11 bases matching TRBD2. V lost 3 bases, J lost 5 bases, and 5 bases stayed unmatched. Germline lookup yields CDR1 MNHEY and CDR2 SVGAGI. This CDR3 is 15 amino acids long. CDR3 protein: CASSYSGRAWETQYF. In nucleotides, the CDR3 is TGTGCCAGCAGTTATAGCGGGAGGGCCTGGGAGACCCAGTACTTC.

This clone was counted only a few times. The chain uses TRBV27 and TRBJ2-5; D tentatively reads TRBD1 or TRBD2 (5 bases each). V was trimmed by 6 bases and J by 0 bases, leaving 17 bases between them. Germline V CDR1 and CDR2: MNHEY, SMNVEV (reference sequence). CDR3 size: 16 residues. The CDR3 DNA sequence: TGTGCCAGCAGAAAGCGAGGGGCTGCGTACCAAGAGACCCAGTACTTC. Translating gives CASRKRGAAYQETQYF.

In this sample, this clone turned up a few times. The chain couples TRBV29-1 to TRBJ2-7; 7 bases agree with TRBD2. Germline CDR1 reads SQVTM; CDR2 reads ANQGSEA. The CDR3 extends over 14 amino acids. Trimming cost V 4 bases and J 7 bases; bases outside gene matches: 13. As DNA, the CDR3 is TGCAGCGTTGGGAGGCGTCTAGCGGAAAAAGAGCAGTACTTC. It specifies CSVGRRLAEKEQYF.

This clone was counted only a few times. V and J are TRBV29-1 and TRBJ2-3; 11 nucleotides align to TRBD2. Germline V gene sequence: CDR1 SQVTM, CDR2 ANQGSEA. There are 15 residues in the CDR3. The junction had 7 bases not matched to a gene; V was cut back by 8 bases and J by 0 bases. In nucleotides, the CDR3 is TGCAGCACAAGTCGGACTAGCGGGAGCACAGATACGCAGTATTTT. This sequence encodes CSTSRTSGSTDTQYF.

This clone appeared a few times. V gene TRBV29-1 combines with J gene TRBJ2-7, with a tentative D call TRBD1 (7 bases). Germline CDR1 and CDR2: SQVTM and ANQGSEA. CDR3 length: 13 residues. V lost 7 bases and J lost 3, with 16 bases in between. For the CDR3, the DNA is TGCAGCGCCGCGGGACAGAACTACTACGAGCAGTACTTC. This sequence encodes CSAAGQNYYEQYF.

The chain links TRBV19 to TRBJ2-7; D is unresolved. Germline V gives CDR1 LNHDA, CDR2 SQIVND (reference sequence). The ends were cut back, 1 base at V and 6 bases at J, with 4 bases in the middle. The CDR3 has 11 amino acids. The CDR3 protein is CASSIAAEQYF. The CDR3 bases are TGTGCCAGTAGTATAGCGGCCGAGCAGTACTTC.

The chain employs TRBV12-5 and TRBJ2-5, with 9 nucleotides matching TRBD1. The germline CDR1 and CDR2 sequences are LGHNT and FRNRAP. V dropped 6 bases and J dropped 4; count of bases not matched to a gene: 6. The CDR3 consists of 14 residues. The CDR3 DNA reads TGTGCTAGTGGGGATACGGGACAGGGAGAGACCCAGTACTTC. Its translation is CASGDTGQGETQYF.

This rearrangement joins TRBV29-1 to TRBJ1-2, with 9 bases matching TRBD1. Trimming at V came to 7 bases and at J to 2 bases, leaving 8 bases not matched to a gene. This CDR3 is built from 14 residues. Germline loops: CDR1 SQVTM, CDR2 ANQGSEA. The CDR3 sequence: CSARGDRDNYGYTF. Written as DNA, the CDR3 is TGCAGCGCCCGGGGGGACAGGGACAACTATGGCTACACCTTC.

This clone was seen a handful of times. This rearrangement joins TRBV15 to TRBJ1-5; no reliable D call. CDR3 length equals 14 residues. In germline, CDR1 is LNHNV, CDR2 YYDKDF (reference sequence). V was clipped by 1 base and J by 3 bases, with 7 bases between them. The CDR3: CATSRGSVNQPQHF. In nucleotides, the CDR3 is TGTGCCACCAGCAGAGGGTCGGTCAATCAGCCCCAGCATTTT.

The rearrangement uses TRBV5-4 and TRBJ2-5; 7 bases line up with TRBD1. The CDR3 runs 15 residues. The germline CDR1 and CDR2 sequences are SGHNT and YYREEE (reference sequence). With V trimmed by 3 bases and J by 0 bases, 5 bases remained unmatched. For the CDR3, the DNA is TGTGCCAGCAGCTCGGGACAGTTGTACCAAGAGACCCAGTACTTC. Translated, it gives CASSSGQLYQETQYF.